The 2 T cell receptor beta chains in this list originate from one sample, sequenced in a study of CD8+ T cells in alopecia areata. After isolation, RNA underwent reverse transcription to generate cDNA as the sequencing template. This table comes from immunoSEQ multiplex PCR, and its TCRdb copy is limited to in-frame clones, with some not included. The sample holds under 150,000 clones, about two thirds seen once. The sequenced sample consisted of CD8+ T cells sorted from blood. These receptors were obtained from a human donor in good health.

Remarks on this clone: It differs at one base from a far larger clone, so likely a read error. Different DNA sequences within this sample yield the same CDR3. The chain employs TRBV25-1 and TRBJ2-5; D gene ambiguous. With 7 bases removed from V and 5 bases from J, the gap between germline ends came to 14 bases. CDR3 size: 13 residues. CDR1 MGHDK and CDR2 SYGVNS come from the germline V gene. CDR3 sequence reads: CASTAGRAETQYF. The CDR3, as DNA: TGTGCCAGCACCGCCGGGCGAGCGGAGACCCAGTACTTC.

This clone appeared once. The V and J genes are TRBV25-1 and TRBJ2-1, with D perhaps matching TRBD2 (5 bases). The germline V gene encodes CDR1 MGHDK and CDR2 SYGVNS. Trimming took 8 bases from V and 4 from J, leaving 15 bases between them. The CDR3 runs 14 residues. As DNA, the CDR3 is TGTGCCAGCGTAACTAGTAGCACGTACAATGAGCAGTTCTTC. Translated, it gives CASVTSSTYNEQFF.